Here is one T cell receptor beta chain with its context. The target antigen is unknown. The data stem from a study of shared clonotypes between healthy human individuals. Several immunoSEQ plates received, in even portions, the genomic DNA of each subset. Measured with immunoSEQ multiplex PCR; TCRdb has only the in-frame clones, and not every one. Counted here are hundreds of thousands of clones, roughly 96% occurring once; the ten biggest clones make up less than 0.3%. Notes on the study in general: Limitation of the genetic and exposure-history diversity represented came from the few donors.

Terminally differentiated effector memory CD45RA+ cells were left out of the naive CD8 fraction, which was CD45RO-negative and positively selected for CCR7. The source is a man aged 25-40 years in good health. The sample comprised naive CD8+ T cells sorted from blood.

DNA of the CDR3: TGTGCCAGTAGTGTGTTTGGCGGGAGATTCTACGAGCAGTACTTC. As protein: CASSVFGGRFYEQYF. The chain joins TRBV19 to TRBJ2-7; 7 positions match TRBD2. The CDR3 length is 15 residues. V trimming: 5 bases; J trimming: 3 bases; junction bases outside the gene matches: 10. From germline, CDR1 is LNHDA and CDR2 SQIVND (reference sequence).